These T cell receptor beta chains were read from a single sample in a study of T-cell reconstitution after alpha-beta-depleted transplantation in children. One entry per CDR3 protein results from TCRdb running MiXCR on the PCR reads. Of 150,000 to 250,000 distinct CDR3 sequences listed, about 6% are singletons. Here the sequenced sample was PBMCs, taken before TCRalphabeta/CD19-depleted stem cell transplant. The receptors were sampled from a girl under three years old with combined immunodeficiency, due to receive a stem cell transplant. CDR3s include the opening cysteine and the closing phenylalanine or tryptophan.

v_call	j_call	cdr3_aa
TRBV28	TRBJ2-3	CASSLRTSAGTDTQYF
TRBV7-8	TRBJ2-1	CASSLARGGPQFF
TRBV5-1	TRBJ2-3	CASSFDTDTQYF
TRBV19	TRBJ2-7	CASSMDQDLYEQYF
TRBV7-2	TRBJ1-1	CASSLEPRMNTEAFF
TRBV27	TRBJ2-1	CASSRSDSYNEQFF
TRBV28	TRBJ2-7	CAAKPGASYEQYF
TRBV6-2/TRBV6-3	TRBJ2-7	CASSYSPTDRGGEQYF
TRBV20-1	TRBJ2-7	CSATAPLAAYEQYF
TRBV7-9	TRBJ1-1	CASSYTGQGAFF
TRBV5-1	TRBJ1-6	CASSLGQGTADSPLHF
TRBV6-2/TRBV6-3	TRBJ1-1	CASSYSTRVNTEAFF
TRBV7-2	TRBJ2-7	CASTPGTFFHEQYF
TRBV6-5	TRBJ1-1	CASSYSSGGGSEAFF
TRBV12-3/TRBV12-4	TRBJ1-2	CASSWTAGSYGYTF
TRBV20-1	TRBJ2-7	CSAPGRFSYEQYF
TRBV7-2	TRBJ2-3	CASSSTPRNADTQYF
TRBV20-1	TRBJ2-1	CSAREIAGAGDEQFF
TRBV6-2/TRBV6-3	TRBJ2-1	CASSFDGGINEQFF
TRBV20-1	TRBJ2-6	CCASSAEWIHGPSGANVLTF
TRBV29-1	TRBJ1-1	CSVARGGKGNTEAFF
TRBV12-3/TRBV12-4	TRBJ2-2	CASSPVGINTGELFF